These T cell receptor beta chains were read from a single sample in a study of OX40 agonist ivuxolimab in advanced cancers. This table comes from immunoSEQ multiplex PCR, and its TCRdb copy is limited to in-frame clones, with some not included. Here the sample spans some 96,000 clones, around nine tenths being singletons. The specimen comprised CD4+ or CD8+ T cells sorted from blood, sampled in a trial of the OX40 agonist ivuxolimab. All receptors come from an adult with an advanced solid tumor such as melanoma, head and neck, liver or kidney cancer. CDR3s include the opening cysteine and the closing phenylalanine or tryptophan. A D gene is named only where the DNA matches it firmly. Clone size appears in some rows only: once, few, many, or a class for an expanded clone.

clone size,D gene,V gene,J gene,CDR3 DNA,CDR3 protein
-,TRBD1,TRBV2,TRBJ1-2,TGTGCCAGCAGTGAAGCGGGGGGACAGCCTTATGGCTACACCTTC,CASSEAGGQPYGYTF
-,TRBD1,TRBV5-1,TRBJ2-5,TGCGCCAGCAGCCCCCAGGGAGGACAGGGTTGGGAGACCCAGTACTTC,CASSPQGGQGWETQYF
-,-,TRBV19,TRBJ2-3,TGTGCCAGTAGTATGCCGCAGACCACAGATACGCAGTATTTT,CASSMPQTTDTQYF
once,-,TRBV19,TRBJ1-2,TGTGCCAGTAGTATCGAGGACTATGGCTACACCTTC,CASSIEDYGYTF
-,-,TRBV29-1,TRBJ2-2,TGCAGCGTTGTGGTAGGGGGACGGCTGTTTTTT,CSVVVGGRLFF
-,-,TRBV27,TRBJ1-4,TGTGCCAGCAGCCCCAGGACAGATAGTGAAAAACTGTTTTTT,CASSPRTDSEKLFF
-,-,TRBV6-6,TRBJ1-1,TGTGCCAGCAGTCTCCTGGGGTCCACTGAAGCTTTCTTT,CASSLLGSTEAFF
-,TRBD2,TRBV5-1,TRBJ2-1,TGCGCCAGCAGCGCCGAGGGAGCGGGAAAGTACAATGAGCAGTTCTTC,CASSAEGAGKYNEQFF
-,TRBD2,TRBV20-1,TRBJ2-1,TGCAGTGTAGCGGGAAGCAATGAGCAGTTCTTC,CSVAGSNEQFF
-,-,TRBV5-1,TRBJ2-2,TGCGCCAGCTATTCAGGGGCATACACCGGGGAGCTGTTTTTT,CASYSGAYTGELFF
-,-,TRBV6-1,TRBJ2-2,TGTGCCAGCAGAGGGGGGGTGGACACCGGGGAGCTGTTTTTT,CASRGGVDTGELFF
-,-,TRBV28,TRBJ1-1,TGTGCCAGCACCCCACTGAGGCCTAACACTGAAGCTTTCTTT,CASTPLRPNTEAFF
-,TRBD1,TRBV27,TRBJ1-2,TGTGCCAGCAAAGACAGGGGGCTGTATGGCTACACCTTC,CASKDRGLYGYTF
-,-,TRBV6-1,TRBJ1-5,TGTGCCAGCAGTGAATCCGGGGGCGGGCAGCCCCAGCATTTT,CASSESGGGQPQHF
-,TRBD2,TRBV4-2,TRBJ2-3,TGTGCCAGCAGCCCAGACCGGGGACTAGCGGTATCAGATACGCAGTATTTT,CASSPDRGLAVSDTQYF
-,-,TRBV6-5,TRBJ2-5,TGTGCCAGCAGTTACCGACGGGACCCCCACGAGACCCAGTACTTC,CASSYRRDPHETQYF
-,TRBD1,TRBV30,TRBJ2-7,TGTGCCTGGAGGGTTACCGGGACAGGGGGCCACGAGCAGTACTTC,CAWRVTGTGGHEQYF
once,-,TRBV19,TRBJ2-5,TGTGCCAGTAGTAGGGCCATCGGCCAAGAGACCCAGTACTTC,CASSRAIGQETQYF
few,-,TRBV6-5,TRBJ2-1,TGTGCCAGCAGGATGAAGGTTACCTCCTACAATGAGCAGTTCTTC,CASRMKVTSYNEQFF
-,-,TRBV14,TRBJ1-1,TGTGCCAGCAGCCATAGGGTTTCGATGAACACTGAAGCTTTCTTT,CASSHRVSMNTEAFF
once,-,TRBV5-1,TRBJ1-5,TGCGCCAGCAGCTTGGAGGGCTTGCGTAATCAGCCCCAGCATTTT,CASSLEGLRNQPQHF
-,-,TRBV28,TRBJ2-1,TGTGCCAGCAGTTTATGGACACAAATACAGGGCAATGAGCAGTTCTTC,CASSLWTQIQGNEQFF
-,TRBD1,TRBV5-4,TRBJ1-1,TGTGCCAGCAGCCGGACTTCGACAGGGGACACTGAAGCTTTCTTT,CASSRTSTGDTEAFF
few,TRBD1,TRBV6-6,TRBJ1-5,TGTGCCAGCAGTCGTCAGGGGGTAGAGCAGCCCCAGCATTTT,CASSRQGVEQPQHF
-,-,TRBV5-1,TRBJ1-4,TGCGCCAGCAGCTCGGGTGGGGTTAATGAAAAACTGTTTTTT,CASSSGGVNEKLFF
-,-,TRBV28,TRBJ1-2,TGTGCCAGCAGTATACAGAAGTTATATGGCTACACCTTC,CASSIQKLYGYTF
once,-,TRBV7-8,TRBJ1-4,TGTGCCAGCAGCTTAGTTCCGGGAGTTCTCGAAAAACTGTTTTTT,CASSLVPGVLEKLFF
-,-,TRBV10-3,TRBJ1-5,TGTGCCATCAGTGAGTCCCCCTCGGGAGTCTTGGATTTT,CAISESPSGVLDF
-,-,TRBV11-2,TRBJ2-2,TGTGCCAGCAGCTTAGATCCTAAGGCAGCCGCCGGCACCGGGGAGCTGTTTTTT,CASSLDPKAAAGTGELFF
-,TRBD2,TRBV19,TRBJ2-7,TGTGCCAGTAGTATTAGCGGGACCTCCTACGAGCAGTACTTC,CASSISGTSYEQYF
-,TRBD2,TRBV10-1,TRBJ2-3,TGCGCCAGCAGGCTAGCGGGAGAAGGGGATACGCAGTATTTT,CASRLAGEGDTQYF
-,-,TRBV5-1,TRBJ2-2,TGCGCCAGCAGCTTGGGCAGATGGGCCCTTGGGACCGGGGAGCTGTTTTTT,CASSLGRWALGTGELFF
-,-,TRBV7-9,TRBJ1-1,TGTGCCAGCAGCTTAGCCGGGGGCAACACTGAAGCTTTCTTT,CASSLAGGNTEAFF
-,-,TRBV5-1,TRBJ2-1,TGCGCCAGCAGCTTGGGGGGAACAGCCTACAATGAGCAGTTCTTC,CASSLGGTAYNEQFF
-,-,TRBV5-1,TRBJ2-7,TGCGCCAGCAGCTTGGACGGCGGCCTGTACTTC,CASSLDGGLYF
-,TRBD1,TRBV6-6,TRBJ2-7,TGTGCCAGCAGTAAGCCGGGACAGGGAGTTTGGGAGCAGTACTTC,CASSKPGQGVWEQYF
-,TRBD1,TRBV23-1,TRBJ2-1,TGCGCCAGCAGTCAACAGGGACAGGGGCTTTACAATGAGCAGTTCTTC,CASSQQGQGLYNEQFF
-,TRBD2,TRBV14,TRBJ2-7,TGTGCCAGCAGCCAAGAAGGTGTCCTAGCGGGAGTTCCTGACGAGCAGTACTTC,CASSQEGVLAGVPDEQYF
-,-,TRBV18,TRBJ2-5,TGTGCCAGCTCAGGGGGGACAAAAGAGACCCAGTACTTC,CASSGGTKETQYF
-,TRBD1,TRBV5-6,TRBJ2-3,TGTGCCAGCAGCTTATATGACAGGGTGGGAGATACGCAGTATTTT,CASSLYDRVGDTQYF
-,TRBD2,TRBV19,TRBJ2-3,TGTGCCAGTAGTCGGGGGGGACCTACCACAGATACGCAGTATTTT,CASSRGGPTTDTQYF
-,TRBD2,TRBV7-3,TRBJ2-1,TGTGCCAGCAGCTTAACGAGCGGGAGGGCCAATGAGCAGTTCTTC,CASSLTSGRANEQFF
-,TRBD1,TRBV5-4,TRBJ2-2,TGTGCCAGCAGCTTCAGGGGGCCCGGGGAGCTGTTTTTT,CASSFRGPGELFF
-,TRBD1,TRBV4-2,TRBJ2-1,TGTGCCAGCAGCCAAGAAGACAGGGGTGACAATGAGCAGTTCTTC,CASSQEDRGDNEQFF
-,-,TRBV4-1,TRBJ2-7,TGCGCCAGCAGCCAAGTCAGGGGAATAGACAGATCCTACGAGCAGTACTTC,CASSQVRGIDRSYEQYF
-,-,TRBV11-2,TRBJ2-7,TGTGCCAGCAGCTTATGGGGGCCCCCCAACGAGCAGTACTTC,CASSLWGPPNEQYF
once,TRBD2,TRBV7-9,TRBJ2-5,TGTGCCAGCAGCTTCGCTAGCGGGAGACAAGAGACCCAGTACTTC,CASSFASGRQETQYF
-,-,TRBV2,TRBJ2-5,TGTGCCAGCAGTGAACCATCAGGGGAGACCCAGTACTTC,CASSEPSGETQYF
-,-,TRBV5-8,TRBJ1-5,TGTGCCAGCAGCTTGCTCGGCGGCAATCAGCCCCAGCATTTT,CASSLLGGNQPQHF
-,-,TRBV5-1,TRBJ1-1,TGCGCCAGCAGCTCCCTCGGGGGTGCGGCCACTGAAGCTTTCTTT,CASSSLGGAATEAFF